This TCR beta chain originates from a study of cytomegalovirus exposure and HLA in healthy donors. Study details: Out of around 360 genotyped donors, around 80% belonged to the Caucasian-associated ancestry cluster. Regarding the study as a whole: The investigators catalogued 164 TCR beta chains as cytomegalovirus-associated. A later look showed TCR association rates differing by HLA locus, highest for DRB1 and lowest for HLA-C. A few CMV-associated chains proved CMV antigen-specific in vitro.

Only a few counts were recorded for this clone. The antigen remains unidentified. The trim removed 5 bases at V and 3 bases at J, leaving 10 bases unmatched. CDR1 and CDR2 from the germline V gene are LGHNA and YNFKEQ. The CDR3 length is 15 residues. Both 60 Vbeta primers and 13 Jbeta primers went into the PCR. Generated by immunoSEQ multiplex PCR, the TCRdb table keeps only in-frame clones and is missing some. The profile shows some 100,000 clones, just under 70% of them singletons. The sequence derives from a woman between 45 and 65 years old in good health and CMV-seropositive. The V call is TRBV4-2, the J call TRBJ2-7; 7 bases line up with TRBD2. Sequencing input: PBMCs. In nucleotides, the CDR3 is TGTGCCAGCAGCTACCGGGCGGGAGAGGTCTACGAGCAGTACTTC. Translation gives CASSYRAGEVYEQYF.